This T cell receptor (beta chain) is drawn from a study of T cell responses to AZD1222 COVID-19 vaccine listed by TCRdb under 2021. Regarding the research as a whole: AZD1222 recipients with second doses at about 4 weeks or about 12 weeks were pooled, because spike-specific TCR depth and breadth did not differ between schedules. A total of about 230 trial participants underwent TCR sequencing, of whom about 200 received two doses of AZD1222 and about 26 received two doses of the MenACWY control vaccine. Trial participants were enrolled into age subgroups of 18-55, 56-69 and 70-plus years, which contained around 150, 28 and 57 TCR-sequenced participants, respectively. General study outcomes and caveats: The 56-69-year group was small, and its depth increase did not reach significance, likely because of low power. After two AZD1222 doses, spike-specific TCR breadth and depth were significantly higher than at day 0 and than in MenACWY recipients. Conclusions about previously exposed vaccinees are limited because only five to seven AZD1222 recipients were SARS-CoV-2 seropositive at baseline. Participants were mostly white British and included more females than males, and it was suggested by the authors that clonal diversity may have been underestimated. CD4 TCRs associated with the vaccine covered the entire spike protein, and the dominant responses were in regions 160-218 and 743-854. Because no day 14 peak-response samples were available, repertoires were characterized only after the peak T cell response. Epitopes outside the regions mutated in the B.1.351 and B.1.1.7 variants were reportedly recognized by nearly half of the unique spike-specific TCRs.

Sample time point, as interpreted from the label and publication: baseline before first vaccination. Samples from vaccinated people were obtained from the UK trials COV001 and COV002, which included a single-blind randomized controlled phase 2/3 trial of AZD1222 (ChAdOx1 nCoV-19) in healthy adults. For TCRbeta chain sequencing, PBMC samples were collected from trial participants at day 0 and at day 28 after the second dose. A word on this clone: The antigen it binds to is not known. No per-base quality is available; no much larger clone lies one base away.

The CDR3 regions of human TCRbeta chains were subjected to immunosequencing. The paper's processing steps were these. Repertoire TCRs were matched against a reference library of SARS-CoV-2-specific TCRs generated with the MIRA antigen-specificity platform. Breadth was defined as the fraction of unique TCRs that were SARS-CoV-2-associated, and depth was defined as the fraction of total T cells that were SARS-CoV-2-associated. Using the MIRA data, every spike-specific TCR was mapped to the spike region that the TCR reacted to and assigned to either a CD4 or a CD8 class. Log10-transformed breadth and depth values were compared by one-way ANOVA with Sidak's multiple comparisons tests. Here the immuneACCESS table is served through TCRdb, limited to in-frame sequences with V and J called. Missing clones are a known gap in these copies; in checked studies unresolved V genes cover under half, and the rest lacks a known reason. The V and J calls and clone size are taken from that table; D and trimming were inferred from the DNA. The sample table holds 75,000 to 90,000 clones, of which more than 75% were seen once. The top ten clones comprise 8.5% to 9% of the sample.

The sample here was peripheral blood, taken on day 0 of AZD1222 vaccination. The clonotype comes from an adult in good health.

CDR3 protein: CASRPLAGEQFF. The sequenced DNA: TGTGCCAGCAGACCGCTTGCGGGGGAGCAGTTCTTC. The sequence joins TRBV27 to TRBJ2-1; the D gene is possibly TRBD2, with 6 bases matching. The trim is 6 bases for V and 10 bases for J, with a gap of 13 bases between the germline ends. CDR1 and CDR2 (MNHEY, SMNVEV) derive from the germline V gene (reference sequence). CDR3 length: 12 amino acids, cysteine to phenylalanine. Only the CDR3 part of the read is kept: 36 bases, read in frame from the first base.